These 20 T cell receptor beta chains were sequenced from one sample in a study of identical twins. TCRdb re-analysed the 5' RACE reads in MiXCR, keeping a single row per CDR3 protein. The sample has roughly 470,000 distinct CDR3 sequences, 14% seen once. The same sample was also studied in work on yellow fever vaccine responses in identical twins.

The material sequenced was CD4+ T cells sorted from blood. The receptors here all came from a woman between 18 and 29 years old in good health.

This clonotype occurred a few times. The DNA of the CDR3 is TGTGCCAGCAGTCGAGACCAAGCCAAAAACATTCAGTACTTC. Amino acids: CASSRDQAKNIQYF. The chain has TRBV6-1 and TRBJ2-4, with unresolved D. The V end lost 5 bases, the J end lost 0 bases, and 8 bases lay between the germline ends. Per germline, CDR1 MNHNS and CDR2 SASEGT. The CDR3 is made up of 14 amino acids.

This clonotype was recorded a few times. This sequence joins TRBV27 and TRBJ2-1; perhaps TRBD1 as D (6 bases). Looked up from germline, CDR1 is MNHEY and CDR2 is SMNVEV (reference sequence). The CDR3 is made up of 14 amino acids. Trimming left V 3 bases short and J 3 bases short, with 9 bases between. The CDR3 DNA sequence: TGTGCCAGCAGTTTCATGGACAGCTACAATGAGCAGTTCTTC. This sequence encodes CASSFMDSYNEQFF.

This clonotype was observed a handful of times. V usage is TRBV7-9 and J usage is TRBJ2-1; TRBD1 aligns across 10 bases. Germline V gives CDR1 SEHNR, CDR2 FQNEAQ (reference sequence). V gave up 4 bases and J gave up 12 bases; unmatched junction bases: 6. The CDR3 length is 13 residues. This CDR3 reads CASSSDRGPWQFF. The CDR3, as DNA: TGTGCCAGCAGCTCAGACAGGGGGCCCTGGCAGTTCTTC.

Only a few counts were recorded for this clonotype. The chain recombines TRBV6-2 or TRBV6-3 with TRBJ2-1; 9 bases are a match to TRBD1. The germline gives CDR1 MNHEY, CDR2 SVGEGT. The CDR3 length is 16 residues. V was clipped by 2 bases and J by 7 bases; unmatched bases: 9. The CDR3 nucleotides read TGTGCCAGCAGTTACCTCGGGACAGGGTCGTTGAATGAGCAGTTCTTC. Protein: CASSYLGTGSLNEQFF.

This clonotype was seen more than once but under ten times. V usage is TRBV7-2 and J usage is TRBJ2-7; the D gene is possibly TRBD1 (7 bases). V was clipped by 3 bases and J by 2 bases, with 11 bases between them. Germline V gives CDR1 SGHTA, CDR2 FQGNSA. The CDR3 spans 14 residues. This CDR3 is CASSFRGATYEQYF. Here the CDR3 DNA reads TGTGCCAGCAGCTTCAGGGGGGCCACCTACGAGCAGTACTTC. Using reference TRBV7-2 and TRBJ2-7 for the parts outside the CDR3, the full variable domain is GAGVSQSPSNKVTEKGKDVELRCDPISGHTALYWYRQSLGQGLEFLIYFQGNSAPDKSGLPSDRFSAERTGGSVSTLTIQRTQQEDSAVYLCASSFRGATYEQYFGPGTRLTVT.

The CDR3 DNA reads TGCAGTGCTAGACAGAACAGGGGCGGCTACGAGCAGTACTTC. This encodes CSARQNRGGYEQYF. V gene TRBV20-1 combines with J gene TRBJ2-7; 7 bases agree with TRBD1. After removal of 2 bases from V and 3 bases from J, the junction contained 7 bases not matched to a gene. CDR1 and CDR2 from the germline V gene are DFQATT and SNEGSKA (reference sequence). The CDR3 extends over 14 amino acids.

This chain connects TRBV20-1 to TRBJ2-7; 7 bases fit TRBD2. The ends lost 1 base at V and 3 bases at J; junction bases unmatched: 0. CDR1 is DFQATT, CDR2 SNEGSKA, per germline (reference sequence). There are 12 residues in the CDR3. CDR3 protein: CSARGGGYEQYF. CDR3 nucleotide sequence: TGCAGTGCTAGAGGGGGGGGCTACGAGCAGTACTTC.

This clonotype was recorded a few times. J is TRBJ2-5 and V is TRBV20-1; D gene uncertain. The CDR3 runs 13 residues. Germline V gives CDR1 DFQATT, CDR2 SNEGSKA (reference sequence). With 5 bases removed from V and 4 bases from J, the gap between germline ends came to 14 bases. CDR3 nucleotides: TGCAGTGCTCGGTACAGCGTCGGAGAGACCCAGTACTTC. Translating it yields CSARYSVGETQYF.

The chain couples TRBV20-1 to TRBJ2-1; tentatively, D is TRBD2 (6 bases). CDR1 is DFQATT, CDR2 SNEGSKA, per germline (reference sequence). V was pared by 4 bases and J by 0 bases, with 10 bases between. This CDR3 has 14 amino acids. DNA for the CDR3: TGCAGTGCTATGGAGGGAAGCTCCTACAATGAGCAGTTCTTC. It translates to CSAMEGSSYNEQFF.

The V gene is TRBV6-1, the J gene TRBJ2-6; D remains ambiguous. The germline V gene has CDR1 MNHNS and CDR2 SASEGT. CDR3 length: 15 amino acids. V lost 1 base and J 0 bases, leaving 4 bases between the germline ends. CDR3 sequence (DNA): TGTGCCAGCAGTGAAGACAGCTCTGGGGCCAACGTCCTGACTTTC. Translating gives CASSEDSSGANVLTF.

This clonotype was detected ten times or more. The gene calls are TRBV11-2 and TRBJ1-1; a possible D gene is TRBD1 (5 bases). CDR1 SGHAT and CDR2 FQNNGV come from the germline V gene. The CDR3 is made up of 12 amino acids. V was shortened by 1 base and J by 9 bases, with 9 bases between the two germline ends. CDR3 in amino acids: CASSLAVGQAFF. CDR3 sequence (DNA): TGTGCCAGCAGCTTAGCGGTGGGGCAAGCTTTCTTT.

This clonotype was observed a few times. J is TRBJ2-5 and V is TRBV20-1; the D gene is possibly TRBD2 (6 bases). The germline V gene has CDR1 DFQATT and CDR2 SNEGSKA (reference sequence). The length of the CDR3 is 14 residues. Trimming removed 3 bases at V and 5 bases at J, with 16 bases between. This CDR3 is CSASLLAVGETQYF. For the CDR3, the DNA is TGCAGTGCTAGTTTATTAGCGGTAGGGGAGACCCAGTACTTC.

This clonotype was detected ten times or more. The CDR3 region is CSVWTSSIAGELFF. DNA for the CDR3: TGCAGCGTCTGGACCTCCTCCATAGCCGGGGAGCTGTTTTTT. The chain combines TRBV29-1 with TRBJ2-2; unclear D gene. Germline V gene data show CDR1 as SQVTM and CDR2 as ANQGSEA. This CDR3 region has 14 residues. V lost 6 bases to trimming and J lost 6 bases, with 17 bases between them.

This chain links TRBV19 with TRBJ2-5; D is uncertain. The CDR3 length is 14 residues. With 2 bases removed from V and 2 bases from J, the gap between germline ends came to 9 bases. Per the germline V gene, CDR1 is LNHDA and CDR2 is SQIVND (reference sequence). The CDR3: CASSISGIQETQYF. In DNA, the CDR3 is TGTGCCAGTAGTATATCAGGAATTCAAGAGACCCAGTACTTC.

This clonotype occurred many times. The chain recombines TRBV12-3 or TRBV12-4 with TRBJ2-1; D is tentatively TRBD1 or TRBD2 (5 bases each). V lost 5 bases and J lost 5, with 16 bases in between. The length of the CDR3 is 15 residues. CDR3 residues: CASSPPGAGHNEQFF. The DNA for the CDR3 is TGTGCCAGCAGTCCCCCCGGGGCTGGACACAATGAGCAGTTCTTC.

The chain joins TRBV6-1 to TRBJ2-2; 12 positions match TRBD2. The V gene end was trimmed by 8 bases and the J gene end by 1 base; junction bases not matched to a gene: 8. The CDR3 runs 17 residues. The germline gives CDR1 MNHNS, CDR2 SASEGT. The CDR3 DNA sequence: TGTGCCAGCCGACTCGGACTAGCGGGAATGAACACCGGGGAGCTGTTTTTT. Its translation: CASRLGLAGMNTGELFF.

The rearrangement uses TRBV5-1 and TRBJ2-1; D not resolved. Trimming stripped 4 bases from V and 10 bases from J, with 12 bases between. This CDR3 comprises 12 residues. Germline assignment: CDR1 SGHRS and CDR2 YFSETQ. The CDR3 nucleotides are TGCGCCAGCAGCCTGGACGGTATCGAGCAGTTCTTC. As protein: CASSLDGIEQFF.

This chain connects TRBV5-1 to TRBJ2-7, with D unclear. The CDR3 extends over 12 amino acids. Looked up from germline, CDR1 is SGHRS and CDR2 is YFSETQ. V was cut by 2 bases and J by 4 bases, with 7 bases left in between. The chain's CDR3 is CASSFDKYEQYF. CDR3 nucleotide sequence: TGCGCCAGCAGCTTCGACAAGTACGAGCAGTACTTC.

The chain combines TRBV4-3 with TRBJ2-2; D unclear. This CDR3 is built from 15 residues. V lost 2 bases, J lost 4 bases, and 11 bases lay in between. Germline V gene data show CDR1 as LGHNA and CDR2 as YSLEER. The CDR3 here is CASSQSVGSTGELFF. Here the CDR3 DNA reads TGCGCCAGCAGCCAAAGCGTCGGCAGCACCGGGGAGCTGTTTTTT.

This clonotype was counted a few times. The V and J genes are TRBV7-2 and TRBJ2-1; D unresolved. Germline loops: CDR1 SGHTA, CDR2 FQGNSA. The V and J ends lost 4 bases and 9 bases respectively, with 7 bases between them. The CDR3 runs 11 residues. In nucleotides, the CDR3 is TGTGCCAGCAGCTCCGTCCCTGAGCAGTTCTTC. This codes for CASSSVPEQFF.